The sample holds a few counts of the clone carrying this T cell receptor beta chain. Its antigen remains unknown. This sample is part of a study of T-cell memory formation after mild COVID-19. With 6 bases removed from V and 2 bases from J, the gap between germline ends came to 14 bases. CDR3 length: 15 amino acids. The germline V gene has CDR1 SGHVS and CDR2 FQNEAQ. TCR alpha and TCR beta cDNA libraries with sample barcodes and UMIs came from 5'RACE using constant-segment primers. TCRdb itself ran the 5' RACE reads through MiXCR, one entry per CDR3 protein. The sample comprises approximately 350,000 distinct CDR3 sequences, roughly 14% of which are singletons, and about 22% rests with the top ten. Study-wide results and caveats: Contracting clones from day 15 to 85 showed balanced CD4/CD8; later expanders favored CD4+. Several responding clones turned up in pre-infection memory, indicating that cross-reactive memory may have taken part. Unconfirmed was the SARS-CoV-2 specificity of second-wave clones that peaked on day 37.

This clonotype was obtained from a man between 18 and 29 years old who had mild COVID-19 (a few samples of this study predate the infection). Cell type and time point are not known. The sequenced sample consisted of PBMCs or a T cell subset sorted from them (not recorded which). This sequence joins TRBV7-8 and TRBJ1-3, with D possibly TRBD1 on 6 matching bases. CDR3 sequence: CASRRGPGAGNTIYF. Here the CDR3 DNA reads TGTGCCAGCAGACGCGGGCCAGGGGCTGGAAACACCATATATTTT.